This TCR beta chain was sequenced during a study of T-cell memory formation after mild COVID-19. TCRdb re-derived calls from the 5' RACE reads in MiXCR, one entry per CDR3 protein. The table lists about 250,000 distinct CDR3 sequences, 15% to 17% of them singletons. Germline CDR1 and CDR2: DFQATT and SNEGSKA (reference sequence). Trimming took off 1 base at V and 11 bases at J, with 5 bases between the two ends. CDR3 length equals 9 residues. This sequence originates from an adult woman who had mild COVID-19 (a few samples of this study predate the infection). Cell type and time point are not known. The genes are TRBV20-1 and TRBJ1-1, with D uncertain. Sequenced input: PBMCs or a T cell subset sorted from them (not recorded which). CDR3 nucleotide sequence: TGCAGTGCTAGAGTCTGGGCTTTCTTT. This encodes CSARVWAFF.